This TCR beta chain is drawn from a study of lymphopenia after photon versus proton radiotherapy. Clones were sequenced by immunoSEQ multiplex PCR, and TCRdb holds only the in-frame ones, with some missing. The data hold 53,000 or so clones, with around 83% observed a single time. Concerning this clone itself: Antigen specificity is unknown.

General study results and limits: Photon-treated patients lost naive T cells and TCR diversity; proton-treated stayed stable. Authors raise, but do not show, better survival with proton therapy. After the lymphocyte nadir, photon-treated repertoires showed oligoclonal expansion, especially of CD8+ Temra cells.

The CDR3 is 15 amino acids. Germline CDR1 reads LGHNA; CDR2 reads YNFKEQ. Trimming took 1 base from V and 2 from J, leaving 12 bases between them. The clonotype originates from a man between 50 and 59 years old with gastric cancer. Sequenced here: peripheral blood, sampled from a patient treated with photon-based radiotherapy. V is TRBV4-2 and J is TRBJ2-7, with D maybe TRBD2 (5 bases). The CDR3: CASSQGGTGTYEQYF. The CDR3 nucleotides are TGTGCCAGCAGCCAAGGCGGAACGGGGACCTACGAGCAGTACTTC.